One sample yielded the 10 T cell receptor beta chains listed below, sequenced in a study of blood T cell repertoires in COVID-19. Method: immunoSEQ multiplex PCR; TCRdb's copy keeps in-frame clones and lacks some. This table holds 200,000 to 250,000 clones, 65% to 85% found once. The sample taken for sequencing was peripheral blood. All receptors derive from a woman aged 35 to 49 with active or convalescent COVID-19.

The chain links TRBV3-1 (or the pseudogene TRBV3-2) to TRBJ2-6; 8 bases align to TRBD2. After removal of 3 bases from V and 0 bases from J, the junction contained 7 bases not matched to a gene. The CDR3 extends over 18 amino acids. Looked up from germline, CDR1 is LGHDT and CDR2 is YNNKEL (reference sequence). The CDR3 spells CASSQSGGPHSGANVLTF. The CDR3 DNA reads as TGTGCCAGCAGCCAGAGCGGGGGTCCTCACTCTGGGGCCAACGTCCTGACTTTC.

CDR3 region: CASSFRQGQDEKLFF. The CDR3 DNA reads as TGCGCCAGCAGCTTTCGACAGGGGCAGGACGAAAAACTGTTTTTT. The chain links TRBV5-1 to TRBJ1-4; TRBD1 matches 8 bases. The CDR3 runs to 15 residues. Germline V lookup: CDR1 SGHRS, CDR2 YFSETQ. Germline trimming cut 2 bases from V and 8 bases from J; bases unmatched to any gene: 8.

The chain couples TRBV28 to TRBJ2-7; 8 bases line up with TRBD1. The CDR3 has 16 amino acids. The germline V gene has CDR1 MDHEN and CDR2 SYDVKM. V lost 3 bases and J lost 0; bases outside the gene matches: 7. The CDR3 spells CASSLWTGISSYEQYV. The CDR3 bases are TGTGCCAGCAGTTTGTGGACAGGGATTAGCTCCTACGAGCAGTACGTC.

V usage is TRBV4-2 and J usage is TRBJ1-4; D perhaps matches TRBD1 (6 bases). Trimming pared 3 bases from V and 7 bases from J, leaving 18 bases between. Germline CDR1 LGHNA, CDR2 YNFKEQ. CDR3 size: 16 residues. The CDR3 sequence: CASSQLQGGVSEKLFF. The CDR3 coding sequence is TGTGCCAGCAGCCAGTTACAGGGAGGGGTGAGTGAAAAACTGTTTTTT.

The rearrangement links TRBV6-5 to TRBJ1-1; 10 positions match TRBD1. CDR3 length: 15 amino acids. Looked up from germline, CDR1 is MNHEY and CDR2 is SVGAGI. The ends lost 7 bases at V and 4 bases at J; junction bases unmatched: 9. The CDR3 region has the DNA TGTGCCAGCACGCGTGGGACAGGGGTATTCACTGAAGCTTTCTTT. This sequence encodes CASTRGTGVFTEAFF.

This chain connects TRBV24-1 to TRBJ2-1; maybe TRBD2 (7 bases). CDR3 size: 17 residues. CDR1 and CDR2 (germline): KGHDR, SFDVKD. Trimming shortened V by 9 bases and J by 6 bases, and 26 bases separated the two germline ends. CDR3: CATQGLKGGGPVNEQFF. The CDR3 nucleotides are TGTGCCACCCAGGGGCTCAAGGGCGGGGGCCCCGTCAATGAGCAGTTCTTC.

This chain uses TRBV5-1 with TRBJ1-4, with 8 bases lining up with TRBD1. In germline, CDR1 is SGHRS, CDR2 YFSETQ. The junction had 7 bases not matched to a gene; V was cut back by 5 bases and J by 7 bases. The CDR3 covers 14 residues. The CDR3 DNA sequence: TGCGCCAGCAGGCTCGGACAGGGACGTGAAAAACTGTTTTTT. Encoded protein: CASRLGQGREKLFF.

J is TRBJ1-2 and V is TRBV10-3, with 7 bases that match TRBD1. CDR3 size: 13 residues. Unmatched junction bases numbered 2, after V lost 3 bases and J lost 4 bases. Germline loops: CDR1 ENHRY, CDR2 SYGVKD. The CDR3 region is CAISEKGAYGYTF. CDR3 bases: TGTGCCATCAGTGAAAAGGGGGCCTATGGCTACACCTTC.

In its sample, this clone was seen a few times. Other DNA sequences of this sample code for an identical CDR3. The gene calls are TRBV5-1 and TRBJ2-1, with TRBD2 matching 7 bases. The CDR3 consists of 16 residues. Trimming cost V 0 bases and J 0 bases; bases outside gene matches: 3. The germline gives CDR1 SGHRS, CDR2 YFSETQ. CDR3 region: CASSLEGGGSYNEQFF. The CDR3 DNA reads TGCGCCAGCAGCTTGGAGGGCGGGGGCTCCTACAATGAGCAGTTCTTC.

This clone was detected only a few times. CDR3 sequence: CASRVFTYNSPLHF. As DNA, the CDR3 is TGTGCCAGCCGGGTTTTCACCTATAATTCACCCCTCCACTTT. V and J are TRBV6-5 and TRBJ1-6, with no clear D. V was pared by 8 bases and J by 2 bases, with 10 bases between. Germline V gene sequence: CDR1 MNHEY, CDR2 SVGAGI. The CDR3 contains 14 residues.